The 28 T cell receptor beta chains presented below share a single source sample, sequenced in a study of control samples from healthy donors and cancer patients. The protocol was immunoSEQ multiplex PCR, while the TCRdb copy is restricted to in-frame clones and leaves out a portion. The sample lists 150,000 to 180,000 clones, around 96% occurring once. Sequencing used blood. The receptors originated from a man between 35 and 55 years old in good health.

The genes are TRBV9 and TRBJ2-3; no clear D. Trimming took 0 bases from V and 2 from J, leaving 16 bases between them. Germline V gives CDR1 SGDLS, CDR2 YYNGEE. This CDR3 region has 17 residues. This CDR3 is CASSVAPAGATTDTQYF. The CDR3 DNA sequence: TGTGCCAGCAGCGTAGCCCCAGCTGGAGCTACCACAGATACGCAGTATTTT.

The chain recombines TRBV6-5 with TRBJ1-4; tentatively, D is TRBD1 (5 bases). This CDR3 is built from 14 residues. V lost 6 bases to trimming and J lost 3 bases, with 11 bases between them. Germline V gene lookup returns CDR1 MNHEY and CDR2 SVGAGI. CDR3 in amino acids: CASRTRGSNEKLFF. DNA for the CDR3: TGTGCCAGCAGAACCCGGGGGTCTAATGAAAAACTGTTTTTT.

In DNA, the CDR3 is TGTGCCAGCAGCTTAGGGGCGGAGGAGTCGGGCTACACCTTC. Amino acids: CASSLGAEESGYTF. The genes are TRBV11-2 and TRBJ1-2; D uncertain. Trimming removed 1 base at V and 8 bases at J, with 14 bases between. Looked up from germline, CDR1 is SGHAT and CDR2 is FQNNGV. The CDR3 spans 14 residues. The variable domain in full, completed from reference TRBV11-2 and TRBJ1-2, reads EAGVAQSPRYKIIEKRQSVAFWCNPISGHATLYWYQQILGQGPKLLIQFQNNGVVDDSQLPKDRFSAERLKGVDSTLKIQPAKLEDSAVYLCASSLGAEESGYTFGSGTRLTVV.

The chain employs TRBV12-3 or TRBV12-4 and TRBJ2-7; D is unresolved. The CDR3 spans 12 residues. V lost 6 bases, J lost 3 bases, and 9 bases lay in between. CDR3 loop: CASSPNYYEQYF. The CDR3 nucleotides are TGTGCCAGCAGCCCCAACTACTACGAGCAGTACTTC.

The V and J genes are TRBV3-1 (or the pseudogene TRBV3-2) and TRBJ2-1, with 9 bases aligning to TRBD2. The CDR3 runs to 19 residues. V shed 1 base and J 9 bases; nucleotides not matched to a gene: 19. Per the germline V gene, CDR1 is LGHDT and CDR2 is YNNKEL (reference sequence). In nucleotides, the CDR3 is TGTGCCAGCAGCCAAGGGAGCCTTAGGAGCGGGGGGAAGGGTAGTGAGCAGTTCTTC. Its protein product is CASSQGSLRSGGKGSEQFF.

CDR3 protein: CSGQIGSTEAFF. The CDR3 coding sequence is TGCAGCGGGCAGATCGGGAGCACTGAAGCTTTCTTT. V usage is TRBV29-1 and J usage is TRBJ1-1; D is undetermined. V dropped 7 bases and J dropped 4 bases, with 13 bases sitting between them. This CDR3 has 12 residues. Germline V gene lookup returns CDR1 SQVTM and CDR2 ANQGSEA.

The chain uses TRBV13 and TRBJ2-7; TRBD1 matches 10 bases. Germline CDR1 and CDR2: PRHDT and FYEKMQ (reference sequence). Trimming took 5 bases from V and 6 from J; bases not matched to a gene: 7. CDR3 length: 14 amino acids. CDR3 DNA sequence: TGTGCCAGCAGCGGACAGGGGGTGGCTATCGAGCAGTACTTC. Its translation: CASSGQGVAIEQYF.

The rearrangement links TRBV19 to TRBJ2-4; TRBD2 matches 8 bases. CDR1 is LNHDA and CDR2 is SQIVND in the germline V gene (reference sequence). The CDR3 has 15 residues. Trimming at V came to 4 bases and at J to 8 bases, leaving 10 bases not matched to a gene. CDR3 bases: TGTGCCAGTAGTACGAGCGGGGGCCCCGGGTACATTCAGTACTTC. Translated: CASSTSGGPGYIQYF.

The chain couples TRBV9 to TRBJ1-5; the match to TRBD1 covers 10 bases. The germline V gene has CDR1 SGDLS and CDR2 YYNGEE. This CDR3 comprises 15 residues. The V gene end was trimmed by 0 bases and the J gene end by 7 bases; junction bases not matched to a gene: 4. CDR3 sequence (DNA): TGTGCCAGCAGCGTAGGCGGGACAGGGGTCCAGCCCCAGCATTTT. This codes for CASSVGGTGVQPQHF.

The CDR3 region has the DNA TGCGCCAGCAGTAGGAATCAGCGTGACTATGGCTACACCTTC. Protein product: CASSRNQRDYGYTF. The chain combines TRBV5-1 with TRBJ1-2; no definite D call. CDR1 SGHRS and CDR2 YFSETQ come from the germline V gene. V was trimmed by 5 bases and J by 3 bases, leaving 14 bases between them. CDR3 length: 14 amino acids.

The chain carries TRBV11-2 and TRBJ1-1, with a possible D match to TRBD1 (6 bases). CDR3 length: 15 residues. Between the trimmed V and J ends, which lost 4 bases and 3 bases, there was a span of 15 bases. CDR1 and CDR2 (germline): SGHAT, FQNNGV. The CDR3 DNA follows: TGTGCCAGCAGCTCAGGGGCGGGGTTGTACACTGAAGCTTTCTTT. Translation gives CASSSGAGLYTEAFF.

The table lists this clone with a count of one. The CDR3 is CASSIKEGPEYGYTF. The CDR3 DNA is TGTGCCAGTAGTATCAAAGAGGGCCCGGAGTACGGCTACACCTTC. This rearrangement joins TRBV19 to TRBJ1-2; D gene unclear. V was clipped by 3 bases and J by 8 bases, with 19 bases between them. The CDR3 extends over 15 amino acids. From germline, CDR1 is LNHDA and CDR2 SQIVND (reference sequence).

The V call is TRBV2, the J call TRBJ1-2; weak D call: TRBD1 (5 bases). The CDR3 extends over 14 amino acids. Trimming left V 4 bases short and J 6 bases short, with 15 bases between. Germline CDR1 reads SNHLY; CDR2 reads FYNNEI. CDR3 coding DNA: TGTGCCAGCAGTGTCGGCCAGGGACTGAATGGCTACACCTTC. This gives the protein CASSVGQGLNGYTF.

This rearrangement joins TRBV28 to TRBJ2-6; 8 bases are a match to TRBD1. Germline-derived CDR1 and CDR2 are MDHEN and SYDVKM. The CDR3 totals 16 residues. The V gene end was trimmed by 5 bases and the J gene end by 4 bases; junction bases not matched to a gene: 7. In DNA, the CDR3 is TGTGCCAGCAGTCTAGGACAGGGTGCAGGGGCCAACGTCCTGACTTTC. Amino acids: CASSLGQGAGANVLTF.

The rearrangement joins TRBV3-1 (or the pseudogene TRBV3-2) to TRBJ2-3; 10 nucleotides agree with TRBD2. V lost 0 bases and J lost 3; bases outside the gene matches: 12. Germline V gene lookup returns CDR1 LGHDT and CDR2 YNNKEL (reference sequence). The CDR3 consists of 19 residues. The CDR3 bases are TGTGCCAGCAGCCAAGATTGTTCAGCGGGGGGGCCTTGGACAGATACGCAGTATTTT. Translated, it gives CASSQDCSAGGPWTDTQYF.

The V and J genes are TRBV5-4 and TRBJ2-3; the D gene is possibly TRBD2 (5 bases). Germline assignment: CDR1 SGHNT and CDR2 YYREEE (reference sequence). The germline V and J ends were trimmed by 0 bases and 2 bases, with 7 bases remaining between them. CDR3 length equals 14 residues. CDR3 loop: CASSLGRATDTQYF. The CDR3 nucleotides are TGTGCCAGCAGCTTGGGGCGGGCCACAGATACGCAGTATTTT.

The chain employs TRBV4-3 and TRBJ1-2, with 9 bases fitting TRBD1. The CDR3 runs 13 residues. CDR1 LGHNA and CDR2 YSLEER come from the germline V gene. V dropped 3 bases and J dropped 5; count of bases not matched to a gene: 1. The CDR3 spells CASSHGTGYGYTF. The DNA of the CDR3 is TGCGCCAGCAGCCATGGGACAGGGTATGGCTACACCTTC.

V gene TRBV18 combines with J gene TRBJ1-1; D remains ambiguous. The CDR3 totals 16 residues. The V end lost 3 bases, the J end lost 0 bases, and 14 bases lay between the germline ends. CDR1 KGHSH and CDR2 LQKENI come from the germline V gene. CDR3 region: CASSPSQKKMNTEAFF. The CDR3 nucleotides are TGTGCCAGCTCACCGTCCCAGAAAAAGATGAACACTGAAGCTTTCTTT.

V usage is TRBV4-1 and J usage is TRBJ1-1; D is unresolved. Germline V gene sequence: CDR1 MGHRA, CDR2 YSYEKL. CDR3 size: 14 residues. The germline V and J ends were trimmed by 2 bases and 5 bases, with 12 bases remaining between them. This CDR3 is CASSQTSGPTEAFF. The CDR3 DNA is TGCGCCAGCAGCCAAACCTCAGGACCTACTGAAGCTTTCTTT.

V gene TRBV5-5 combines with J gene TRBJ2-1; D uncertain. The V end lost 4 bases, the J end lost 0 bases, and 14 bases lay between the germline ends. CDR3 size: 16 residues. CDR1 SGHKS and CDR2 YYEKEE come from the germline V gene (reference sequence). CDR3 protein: CASSPAIRRSYNEQFF. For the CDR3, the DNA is TGTGCCAGCAGCCCCGCGATCCGCCGCTCCTACAATGAGCAGTTCTTC. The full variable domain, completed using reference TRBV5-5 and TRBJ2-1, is DAGVTQSPTHLIKTRGQQVTLRCSPISGHKSVSWYQQVLGQGPQFIFQYYEKEERGRGNFPDRFSARQFPNYSSELNVNALLLGDSALYLCASSPAIRRSYNEQFFGPGTRLTVL.

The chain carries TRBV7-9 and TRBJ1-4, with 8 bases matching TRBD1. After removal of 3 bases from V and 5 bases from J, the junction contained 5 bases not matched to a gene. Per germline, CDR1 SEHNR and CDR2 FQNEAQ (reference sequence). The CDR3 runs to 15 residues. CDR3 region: CASSLTGTGNEKLFF. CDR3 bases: TGTGCCAGCAGCTTGACCGGGACAGGAAATGAAAAACTGTTTTTT.

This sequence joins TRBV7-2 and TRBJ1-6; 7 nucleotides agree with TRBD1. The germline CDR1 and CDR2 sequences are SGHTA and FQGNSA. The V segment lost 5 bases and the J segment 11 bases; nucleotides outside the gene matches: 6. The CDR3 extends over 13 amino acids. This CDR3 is CASSLSTGTPLHF. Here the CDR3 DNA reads TGTGCCAGCAGCCTCTCGACAGGGACACCCCTCCACTTT.

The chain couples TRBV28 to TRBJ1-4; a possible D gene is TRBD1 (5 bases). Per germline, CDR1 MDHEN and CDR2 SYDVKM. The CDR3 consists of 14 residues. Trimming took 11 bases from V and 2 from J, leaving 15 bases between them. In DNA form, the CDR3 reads TGTGCCGCGGGGAGGGGAGTGACTAATGAAAAACTGTTTTTT. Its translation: CAAGRGVTNEKLFF.

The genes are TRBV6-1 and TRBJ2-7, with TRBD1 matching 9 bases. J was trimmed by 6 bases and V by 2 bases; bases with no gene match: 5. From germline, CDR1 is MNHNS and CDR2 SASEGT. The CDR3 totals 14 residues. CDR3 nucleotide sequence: TGTGCCAGCAGTGAATGGGGACAGGGTGCCGAGCAGTACTTC. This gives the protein CASSEWGQGAEQYF.

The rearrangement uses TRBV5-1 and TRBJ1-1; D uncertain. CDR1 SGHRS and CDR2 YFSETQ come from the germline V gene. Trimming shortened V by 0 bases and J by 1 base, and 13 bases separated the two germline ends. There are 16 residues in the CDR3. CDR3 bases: TGCGCCAGCAGCTTGGATTCGCGAATAGCGAACACTGAAGCTTTCTTT. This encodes CASSLDSRIANTEAFF. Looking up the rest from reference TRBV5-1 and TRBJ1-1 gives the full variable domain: KAGVTQTPRYLIKTRGQQVTLSCSPISGHRSVSWYQQTPGQGLQFLFEYFSETQRNKGNFPGRFSGRQFSNSRSEMNVSTLELGDSALYLCASSLDSRIANTEAFFGQGTRLTVV.

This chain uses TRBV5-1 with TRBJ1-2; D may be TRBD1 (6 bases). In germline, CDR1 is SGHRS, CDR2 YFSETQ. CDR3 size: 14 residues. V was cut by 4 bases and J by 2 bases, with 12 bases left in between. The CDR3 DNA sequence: TGCGCCAGCAGCCTACGGGACAAGAACTATGGCTACACCTTC. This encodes CASSLRDKNYGYTF.

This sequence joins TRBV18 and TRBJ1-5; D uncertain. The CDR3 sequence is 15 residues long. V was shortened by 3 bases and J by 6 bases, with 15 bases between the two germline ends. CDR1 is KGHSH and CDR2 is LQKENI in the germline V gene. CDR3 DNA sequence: TGTGCCAGCTCACCTCGAGATAGTGGGCGTCAGCCCCAGCATTTT. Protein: CASSPRDSGRQPQHF.

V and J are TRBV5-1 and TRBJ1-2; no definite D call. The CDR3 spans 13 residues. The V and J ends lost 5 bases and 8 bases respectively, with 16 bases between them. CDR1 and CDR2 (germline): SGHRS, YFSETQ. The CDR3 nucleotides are TGCGCCAGCAGACAAGATGCGGCGGGGGGCTACACCTTC. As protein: CASRQDAAGGYTF.